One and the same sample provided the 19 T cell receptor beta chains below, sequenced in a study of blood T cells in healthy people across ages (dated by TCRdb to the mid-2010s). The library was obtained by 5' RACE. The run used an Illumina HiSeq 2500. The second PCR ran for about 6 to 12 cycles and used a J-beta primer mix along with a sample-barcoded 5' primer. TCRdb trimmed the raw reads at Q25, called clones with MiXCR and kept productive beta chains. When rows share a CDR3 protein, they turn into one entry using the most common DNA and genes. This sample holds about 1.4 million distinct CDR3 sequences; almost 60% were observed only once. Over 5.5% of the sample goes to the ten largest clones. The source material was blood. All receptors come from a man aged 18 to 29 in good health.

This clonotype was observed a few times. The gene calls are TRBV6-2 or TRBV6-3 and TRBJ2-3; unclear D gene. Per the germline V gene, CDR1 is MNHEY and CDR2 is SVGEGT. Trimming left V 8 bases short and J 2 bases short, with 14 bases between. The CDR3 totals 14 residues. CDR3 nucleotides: TGTGCCAGCCTCGGCGGAGTCCTCACAGATACGCAGTATTTT. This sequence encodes CASLGGVLTDTQYF.

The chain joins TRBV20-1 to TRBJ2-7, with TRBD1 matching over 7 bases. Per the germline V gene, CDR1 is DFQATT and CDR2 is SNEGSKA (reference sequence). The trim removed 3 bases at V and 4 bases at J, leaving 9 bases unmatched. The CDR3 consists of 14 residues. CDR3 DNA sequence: TGCAGTGCTAGTCGAACGGGACAGAGTTACGAGCAGTACTTC. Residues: CSASRTGQSYEQYF.

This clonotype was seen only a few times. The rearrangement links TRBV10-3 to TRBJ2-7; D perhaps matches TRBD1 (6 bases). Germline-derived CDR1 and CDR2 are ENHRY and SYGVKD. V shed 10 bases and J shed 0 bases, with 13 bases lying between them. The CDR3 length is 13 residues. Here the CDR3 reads CANRGQNSYEQYF. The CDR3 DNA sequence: TGTGCCAACAGAGGACAGAACTCCTACGAGCAGTACTTC.

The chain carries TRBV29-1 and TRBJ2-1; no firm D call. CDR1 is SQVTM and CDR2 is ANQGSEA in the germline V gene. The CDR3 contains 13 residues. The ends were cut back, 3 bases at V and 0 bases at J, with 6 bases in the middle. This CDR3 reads CSVDSSSYNEQFF. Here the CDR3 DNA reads TGCAGCGTTGACTCTAGCTCCTACAATGAGCAGTTCTTC.

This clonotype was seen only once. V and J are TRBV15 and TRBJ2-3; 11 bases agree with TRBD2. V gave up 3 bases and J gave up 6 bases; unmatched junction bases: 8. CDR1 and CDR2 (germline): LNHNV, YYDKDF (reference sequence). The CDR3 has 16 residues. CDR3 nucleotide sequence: TGTGCCACCAGCAGTCCCCTAGCGGGGGGCCGGGATACGCAGTATTTT. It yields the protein CATSSPLAGGRDTQYF.

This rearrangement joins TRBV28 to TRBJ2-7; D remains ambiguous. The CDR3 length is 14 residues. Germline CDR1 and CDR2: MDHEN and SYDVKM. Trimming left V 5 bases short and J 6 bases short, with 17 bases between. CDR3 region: CASSRSPPGCEQYF. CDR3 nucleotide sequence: TGTGCCAGCAGTCGCAGCCCTCCAGGCTGCGAGCAGTACTTC.

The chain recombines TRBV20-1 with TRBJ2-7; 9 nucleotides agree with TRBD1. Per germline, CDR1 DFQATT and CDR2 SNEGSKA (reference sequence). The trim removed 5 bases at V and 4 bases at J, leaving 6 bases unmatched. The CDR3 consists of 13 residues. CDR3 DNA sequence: TGCAGTGCTGCCCGGGACAGGGAGTACGAGCAGTACTTC. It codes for CSAARDREYEQYF.

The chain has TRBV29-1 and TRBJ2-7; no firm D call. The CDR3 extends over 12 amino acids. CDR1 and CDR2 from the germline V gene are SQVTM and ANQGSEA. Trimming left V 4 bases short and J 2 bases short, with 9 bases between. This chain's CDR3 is CSVAGNPYEQYF. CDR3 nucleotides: TGCAGCGTTGCAGGTAACCCCTACGAGCAGTACTTC.

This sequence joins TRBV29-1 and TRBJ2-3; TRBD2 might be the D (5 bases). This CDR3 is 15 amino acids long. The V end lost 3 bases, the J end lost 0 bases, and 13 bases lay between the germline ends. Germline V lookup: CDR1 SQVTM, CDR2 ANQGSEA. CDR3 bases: TGCAGCGTTGAGATCGCTAGCCCTAGCACAGATACGCAGTATTTT. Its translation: CSVEIASPSTDTQYF.

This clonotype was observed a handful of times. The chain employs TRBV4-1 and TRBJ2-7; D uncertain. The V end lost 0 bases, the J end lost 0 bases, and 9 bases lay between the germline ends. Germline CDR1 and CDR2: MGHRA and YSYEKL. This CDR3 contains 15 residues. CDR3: CASSQDPSTSYEQYF. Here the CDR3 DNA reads TGCGCCAGCAGCCAAGATCCCAGTACCTCCTACGAGCAGTACTTC.

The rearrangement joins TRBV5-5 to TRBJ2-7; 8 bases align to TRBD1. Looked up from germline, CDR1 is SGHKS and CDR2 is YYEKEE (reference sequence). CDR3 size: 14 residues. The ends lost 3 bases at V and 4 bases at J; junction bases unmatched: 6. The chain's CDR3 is CASSYRDRTYEQYF. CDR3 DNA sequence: TGTGCCAGCAGCTACCGGGACAGGACATACGAGCAGTACTTC.

Written as DNA, the CDR3 is TGTGCCAGCAGCCCCGCTAGCGGACTCCCCTCTAAGTATGAGCAGTTCTTC. It is translated as CASSPASGLPSKYEQFF. This chain links TRBV9 with TRBJ2-1; 7 nucleotides agree with TRBD2. This CDR3 has 17 amino acids. V lost 4 bases, J lost 8 bases, and 18 bases stayed unmatched. CDR1 and CDR2 from the germline V gene are SGDLS and YYNGEE.

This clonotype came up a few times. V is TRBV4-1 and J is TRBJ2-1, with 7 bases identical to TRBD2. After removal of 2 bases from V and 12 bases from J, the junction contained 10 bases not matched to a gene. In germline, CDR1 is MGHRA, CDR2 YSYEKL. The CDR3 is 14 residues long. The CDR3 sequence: CASSQLTSVGGQFF. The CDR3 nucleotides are TGCGCCAGCAGCCAACTAACTAGCGTCGGTGGGCAGTTCTTC.

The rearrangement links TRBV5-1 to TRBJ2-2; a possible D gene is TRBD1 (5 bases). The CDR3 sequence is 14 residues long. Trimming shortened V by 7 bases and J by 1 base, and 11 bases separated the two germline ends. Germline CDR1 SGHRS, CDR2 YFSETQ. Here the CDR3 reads CASLQGWNTGELFF. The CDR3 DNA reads TGCGCCAGCCTGCAGGGTTGGAACACCGGGGAGCTGTTTTTT.

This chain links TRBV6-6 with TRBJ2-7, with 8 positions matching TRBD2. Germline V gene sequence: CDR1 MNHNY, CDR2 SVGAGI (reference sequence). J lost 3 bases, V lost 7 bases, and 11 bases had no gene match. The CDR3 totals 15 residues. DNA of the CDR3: TGTGCCAGCAACTCAGCACGCAGCGGGGGCTACGAGCAGTACTTC. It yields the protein CASNSARSGGYEQYF.

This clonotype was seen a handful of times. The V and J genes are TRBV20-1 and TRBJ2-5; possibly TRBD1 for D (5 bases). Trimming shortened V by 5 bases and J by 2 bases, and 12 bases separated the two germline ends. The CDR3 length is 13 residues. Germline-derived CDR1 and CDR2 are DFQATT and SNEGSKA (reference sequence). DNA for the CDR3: TGCAGTGCTCAACCTGACAGTCAAGAGACCCAGTACTTC. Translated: CSAQPDSQETQYF.

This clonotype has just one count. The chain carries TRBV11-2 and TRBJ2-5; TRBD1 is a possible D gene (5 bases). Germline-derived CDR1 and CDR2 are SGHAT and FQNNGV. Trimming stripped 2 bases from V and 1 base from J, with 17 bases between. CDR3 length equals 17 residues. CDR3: CASSLFTTGPFQETQYF. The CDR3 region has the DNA TGTGCCAGCAGCTTATTTACCACAGGACCTTTCCAAGAGACCCAGTACTTC.

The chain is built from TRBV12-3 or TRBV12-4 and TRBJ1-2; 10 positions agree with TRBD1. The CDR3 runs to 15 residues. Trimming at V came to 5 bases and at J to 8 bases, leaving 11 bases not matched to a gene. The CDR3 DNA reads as TGTGCCAGCAGTAATCAGACAGGGGGCTTGACGGGCTACACCTTC. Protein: CASSNQTGGLTGYTF.

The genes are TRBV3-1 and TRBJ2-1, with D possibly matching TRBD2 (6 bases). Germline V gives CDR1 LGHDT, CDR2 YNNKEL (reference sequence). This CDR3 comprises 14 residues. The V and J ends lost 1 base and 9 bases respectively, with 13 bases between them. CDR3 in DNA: TGTGCCAGCAGCCAAGTTAGCGTCGGGGGTGAGCAGTTCTTC. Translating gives CASSQVSVGGEQFF.